The next 24 T cell receptor beta chains were all read from a single sample in a study of blood T cell repertoires in COVID-19. Data came from immunoSEQ multiplex PCR; TCRdb stores just in-frame clones and leaves some out. The repertoire holds a few hundred thousand clones, with 82% as singletons. The sequenced sample consisted of peripheral blood. The receptors derive from a woman in her 70s with COVID-19, enrolled during active disease.

The chain is built from TRBV10-1 and TRBJ1-1; the D gene is possibly TRBD1 (5 bases). This CDR3 comprises 14 residues. Germline assignment: CDR1 WNHNN and CDR2 SYGVQD (reference sequence). Between the trimmed V and J ends, which lost 5 bases and 5 bases, there was a span of 15 bases. The CDR3 DNA is TGCGCCAGCAGTCCGCAGGGTTTGAGGACTGAAGCTTTCTTT. Its protein product is CASSPQGLRTEAFF.

This chain links TRBV28 with TRBJ2-5; 8 bases line up with TRBD2. CDR1 is MDHEN, CDR2 SYDVKM, per germline. After removal of 5 bases from V and 5 bases from J, the junction contained 10 bases not matched to a gene. CDR3 length: 15 residues. CDR3 sequence (DNA): TGTGCCAGCAGTCAGCGGGGGAGGGCCGGGGAGACCCAGTACTTC. Protein: CASSQRGRAGETQYF. Combining the CDR3 with reference TRBV28 and TRBJ2-5 gives the whole variable domain DVKVTQSSRYLVKRTGEKVFLECVQDMDHENMFWYRQDPGLGLRLIYFSYDVKMKEKGDIPEGYSVSREKKERFSLILESASTNQTSMYLCASSQRGRAGETQYFGPGTRLLVL.

This clone was observed a few times. V and J are TRBV30 and TRBJ1-4, with 7 bases matching TRBD1. This CDR3 has 14 amino acids. The V gene's germline CDR1 is GTSNPN and CDR2 SVGIG (reference sequence). The V gene end was trimmed by 0 bases and the J gene end by 11 bases; junction bases not matched to a gene: 9. Written as DNA, the CDR3 is TGTGCCTGGAGTGTAAGGACAGGAGGAGGGAAACTGTTTTTT. Protein sequence: CAWSVRTGGGKLFF.

The rearrangement joins TRBV28 to TRBJ2-6; no clear D. Germline V gene sequence: CDR1 MDHEN, CDR2 SYDVKM. V lost 3 bases and J 3 bases, leaving 9 bases between the germline ends. This CDR3 has 15 amino acids. CDR3 in DNA: TGTGCCAGCAGTTTCCTTAGTCTTGGGGCCAACGTCCTGACTTTC. Residues: CASSFLSLGANVLTF.

The V gene is TRBV5-1, the J gene TRBJ1-3; the match to TRBD1 covers 9 bases. V trimming: 5 bases; J trimming: 8 bases; junction bases outside the gene matches: 11. The germline V gene has CDR1 SGHRS and CDR2 YFSETQ. This CDR3 contains 15 residues. The CDR3 DNA is TGCGCCAGCAGTGCTACTGGGACAGGGAGGGACACCATATATTTT. Translation: CASSATGTGRDTIYF.

This clone has only a few counts. V is TRBV5-4 and J is TRBJ2-7, with TRBD2 matching over 10 bases. The CDR3 is 16 residues long. In germline, CDR1 is SGHNT, CDR2 YYREEE (reference sequence). V was clipped by 0 bases and J by 7 bases; unmatched bases: 10. In nucleotides, the CDR3 is TGTGCCAGCAGCTTGGACGGGCTAGCGGGAGTGGGGGAGCAGTACTTC. Translated, it gives CASSLDGLAGVGEQYF.

This clone was picked up one time. The chain has TRBV10-1 and TRBJ1-3; D is possibly TRBD1 (5 bases). The CDR3 is 15 residues long. Trimming pared 7 bases from V and 2 bases from J, leaving 15 bases between. The germline gives CDR1 WNHNN, CDR2 SYGVQD (reference sequence). This CDR3 is CASIQETEPGNTIYF. CDR3 in DNA: TGCGCCAGCATCCAAGAGACAGAACCTGGAAACACCATATATTTT.

There are a few counts of this clone. The rearrangement uses TRBV4-3 and TRBJ1-6; a possible D gene is TRBD1 (6 bases). With 3 bases removed from V and 13 bases from J, the gap between germline ends came to 10 bases. The CDR3 loop spans 12 amino acids. Germline lookup yields CDR1 LGHNA and CDR2 YSLEER. The CDR3 DNA reads TGCGCCAGCAGCCACTTTACAGGGCCCCTCCACTTT. It is translated as CASSHFTGPLHF.

This clone was seen a single time. The chain recombines TRBV28 with TRBJ1-6; 7 nucleotides match TRBD1. In germline, CDR1 is MDHEN, CDR2 SYDVKM. The CDR3 has 15 residues. V gave up 3 bases and J gave up 10 bases; unmatched junction bases: 9. The CDR3 protein is CASSFPTGWSSPLHF. CDR3 DNA sequence: TGTGCCAGCAGTTTCCCGACAGGGTGGAGCTCACCCCTCCACTTT.

This chain uses TRBV7-2 with TRBJ2-1, with 8 bases that match TRBD2. This CDR3 region has 15 residues. V shed 1 base and J 10 bases; nucleotides not matched to a gene: 9. The germline V gene encodes CDR1 SGHTA and CDR2 FQGNSA. DNA of the CDR3: TGTGCCAGCAGCTTAGAGCGCGGGAGGATTTGGGAGCAGTTCTTC. As protein: CASSLERGRIWEQFF.

Concerning this clone itself: This sample also contains other DNA sequences that code for the same CDR3. The chain is built from TRBV2 and TRBJ2-7; 7 bases are a match to TRBD1. The V gene's germline CDR1 is SNHLY and CDR2 FYNNEI. V was pared by 9 bases and J by 2 bases, with 4 bases of the junction left unmatched. This CDR3 region has 12 residues. In nucleotides, the CDR3 is TGTGCCAGTCGGGACAGCACCTACGAGCAGTACTTC. Protein sequence: CASRDSTYEQYF.

This rearrangement joins TRBV10-3 to TRBJ1-1; tentative D call: TRBD1 (6 bases). Germline loops: CDR1 ENHRY, CDR2 SYGVKD. V gave up 6 bases and J gave up 1 base, with 9 bases separating them. This CDR3 has 13 amino acids. CDR3 amino acids: CAIRLQGNTEAFF. CDR3 nucleotides: TGTGCCATCAGGCTACAGGGGAACACTGAAGCTTTCTTT.

The V and J genes are TRBV29-1 and TRBJ2-2; TRBD2 matches 12 bases. V dropped 5 bases and J dropped 1; count of bases not matched to a gene: 11. Germline CDR1 is SQVTM and CDR2 is ANQGSEA. The CDR3 sequence is 18 residues long. The CDR3 bases are TGCAGCGTTTTGAAACAGTTGACTAGCGGGGGGAACACCGGGGAGCTGTTTTTT. This sequence encodes CSVLKQLTSGGNTGELFF.

This chain joins TRBV5-4 and TRBJ1-6, with no clear D. Trimming shortened V by 0 bases and J by 2 bases, and 9 bases separated the two germline ends. This CDR3 region has 16 residues. Germline CDR1 is SGHNT and CDR2 is YYREEE (reference sequence). This chain's CDR3 is CASSLAGTAYNSPLHF. The CDR3 DNA is TGTGCCAGCAGCTTGGCCGGTACTGCCTATAATTCACCCCTCCACTTT.

The J gene is TRBJ1-1, the V gene TRBV3-1 (or the pseudogene TRBV3-2); tentatively, D is TRBD1 (6 bases). The germline V gene has CDR1 LGHDT and CDR2 YNNKEL (reference sequence). V gave up 4 bases and J gave up 0 bases, with 12 bases separating them. The CDR3 runs to 15 residues. In DNA form, the CDR3 reads TGTGCCAGCAGCCCTACAGGGACGATGAACACTGAAGCTTTCTTT. It codes for CASSPTGTMNTEAFF.

The sample holds a few counts of this clone. The rearrangement uses TRBV29-1 and TRBJ2-7; TRBD1 agrees at 8 bases. Germline lookup yields CDR1 SQVTM and CDR2 ANQGSEA. J was trimmed by 3 bases and V by 6 bases; bases with no gene match: 7. The CDR3 contains 13 residues. The CDR3 spells CSVKGQAFYEQYF. The CDR3 DNA follows: TGCAGCGTGAAGGGACAGGCCTTCTACGAGCAGTACTTC.

This clone was picked up a small number of times. The chain recombines TRBV6-2 or TRBV6-3 with TRBJ1-2; a weak D match, TRBD1 (6 bases). This CDR3 has 15 residues. V lost 6 bases to trimming and J lost 5 bases, with 19 bases between them. Germline CDR1 MNHEY, CDR2 SVGEGT. Here the CDR3 DNA reads TGTGCCAGCAGCAACCCGATCCAGGGGTATTATGGCTACACCTTC. Translated, it gives CASSNPIQGYYGYTF.

The gene calls are TRBV6-2 or TRBV6-3 and TRBJ1-2; TRBD1 is a possible D gene (5 bases). With 2 bases removed from V and 2 bases from J, the gap between germline ends came to 12 bases. Germline CDR1 is MNHEY and CDR2 is SVGEGT. CDR3 size: 15 residues. CDR3 residues: CASSYVNRRNYGYTF. In DNA, the CDR3 is TGTGCCAGCAGTTACGTAAACAGGCGAAACTATGGCTACACCTTC.

The chain employs TRBV14 and TRBJ2-7; 9 bases are shared with TRBD1. This CDR3 spans 15 amino acids. Unmatched junction bases numbered 3, after V lost 1 base and J lost 2 bases. The V gene's germline CDR1 is SGHDN and CDR2 FVKESK. Here the CDR3 DNA reads TGTGCCAGCAGCCAAGTGGGGACAGGGACCTACGAGCAGTACTTC. This translates into CASSQVGTGTYEQYF.

The genes are TRBV6-6 and TRBJ1-1; TRBD1 might be the D (5 bases). The V end lost 0 bases, the J end lost 0 bases, and 11 bases lay between the germline ends. This CDR3 spans 16 amino acids. Germline CDR1 MNHNY, CDR2 SVGAGI (reference sequence). The CDR3 loop reads CASSYSVRGLNTEAFF. DNA for the CDR3: TGTGCCAGCAGTTACTCCGTAAGGGGATTGAACACTGAAGCTTTCTTT.

The rearrangement joins TRBV30 to TRBJ2-1, with TRBD2 identical over 8 bases. V was pared by 2 bases and J by 3 bases, with 12 bases of the junction left unmatched. Germline V gene data show CDR1 as GTSNPN and CDR2 as SVGIG (reference sequence). The CDR3 loop spans 17 amino acids. The CDR3 here is CAWSLGGIAGIYNEQFF. CDR3 DNA: TGTGCCTGGAGTCTAGGGGGAATAGCGGGAATCTACAATGAGCAGTTCTTC.

This sequence joins TRBV5-4 and TRBJ2-7; 9 nucleotides align to TRBD2. With V trimmed by 3 bases and J by 0 bases, 4 bases remained unmatched. The CDR3 extends over 15 amino acids. CDR1 is SGHNT, CDR2 YYREEE, per germline (reference sequence). CDR3 in amino acids: CASSWTSAFSYEQYF. CDR3 coding DNA: TGTGCCAGCAGCTGGACTAGCGCATTCTCCTACGAGCAGTACTTC.

The genes are TRBV6-5 and TRBJ1-2; TRBD1 matches 8 bases. CDR1 and CDR2 from the germline V gene are MNHEY and SVGAGI. Trimming removed 0 bases from V and 6 bases from J; junction bases left unmatched: 6. There are 15 residues in the CDR3. The CDR3 reads CASSYSSQGANGYTF. The CDR3, as DNA: TGTGCCAGCAGTTACTCGAGCCAGGGGGCGAATGGCTACACCTTC.

This sequence joins TRBV7-2 and TRBJ2-3; 7 bases fit TRBD2. With V trimmed by 6 bases and J by 0 bases, 15 bases remained unmatched. This CDR3 contains 18 residues. Germline V gene sequence: CDR1 SGHTA, CDR2 FQGNSA. The CDR3 bases are TGTGCCAGCAGTTCGGAACCGGGACTAACCACTAGCACAGATACGCAGTATTTT. It encodes CASSSEPGLTTSTDTQYF.